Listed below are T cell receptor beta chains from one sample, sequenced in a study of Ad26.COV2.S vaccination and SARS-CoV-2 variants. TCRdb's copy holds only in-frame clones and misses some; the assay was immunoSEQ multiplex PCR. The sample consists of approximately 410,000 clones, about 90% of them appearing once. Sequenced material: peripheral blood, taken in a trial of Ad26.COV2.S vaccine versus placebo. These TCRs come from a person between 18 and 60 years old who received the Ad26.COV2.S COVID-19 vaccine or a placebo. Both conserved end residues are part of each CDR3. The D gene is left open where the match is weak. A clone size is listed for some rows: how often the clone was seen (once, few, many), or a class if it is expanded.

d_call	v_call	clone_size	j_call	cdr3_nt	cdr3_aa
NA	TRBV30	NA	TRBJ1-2	TGTGCCTGGAGTCCCGGGGACGGCTATCATTTAAACTATGGCTACACCTTC	CAWSPGDGYHLNYGYTF
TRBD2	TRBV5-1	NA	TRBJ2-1	TGCGCCAGCAGCTGGACTAGCTACAATGAGCAGTTCTTC	CASSWTSYNEQFF
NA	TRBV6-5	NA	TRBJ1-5	TGTGCCAGCAGTTCCGGGCCCCTCGGAGGGCAGCCCCAGCATTTT	CASSSGPLGGQPQHF
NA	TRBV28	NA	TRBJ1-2	TGTGCCAGCACCCGGGGGGGGTTCTATGGCTACACCTTC	CASTRGGFYGYTF
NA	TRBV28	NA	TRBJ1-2	TGTGCCAGCAGTTTAATGGCTGTCAACTATGGCTACACCTTC	CASSLMAVNYGYTF
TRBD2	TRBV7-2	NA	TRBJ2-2	TGTGCCAGCAGGGAGGGACTAGCGGGGTACAGGGAGCTGTTTTTT	CASREGLAGYRELFF
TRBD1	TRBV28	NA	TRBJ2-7	TGTGCCAGCAGTTTATTGTTGGGACAGAGTTACGCCGAGCAGTACTTC	CASSLLLGQSYAEQYF
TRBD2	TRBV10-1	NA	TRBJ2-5	TGCGCCAGCAGCGGCCCCCCGACTAGCGGGGAAAAACAAGAGACCCAGTACTTC	CASSGPPTSGEKQETQYF
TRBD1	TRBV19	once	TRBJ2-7	TGTGCCAGTAGTACCTCGGACAGGGAAAAGTCCTACGAGCAGTACTTC	CASSTSDREKSYEQYF
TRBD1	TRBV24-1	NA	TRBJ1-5	TGTGCCACCAGTGAGCGGGGGACAGGGGGCGATCAGCCCCAGCATTTT	CATSERGTGGDQPQHF
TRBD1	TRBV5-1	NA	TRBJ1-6	TGCGCCAGCAGCTATGGGACAGGGGACGGTTCACCCCTCCACTTT	CASSYGTGDGSPLHF
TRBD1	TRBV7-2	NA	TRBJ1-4	TGTGCCAGCAGCTTCCAGGGGGGGGAAAAACTGTTTTTT	CASSFQGGEKLFF
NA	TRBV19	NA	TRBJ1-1	TGTGCCAGTACCCACAATTCTCCGGGAAACACTGAAGCTTTCTTT	CASTHNSPGNTEAFF
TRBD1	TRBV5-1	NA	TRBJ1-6	TGCGCCAGCAGCTTTAGGACAGGTCGGGGGAATTCACCCCTCCACTTT	CASSFRTGRGNSPLHF
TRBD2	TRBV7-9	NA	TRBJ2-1	TGTGCCAGCAGCGGACTAGCGGGGGGGCCTGAGCAGTTCTTC	CASSGLAGGPEQFF
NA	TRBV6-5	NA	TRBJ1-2	TGTGCCAGCAGTTTCTTCCCGCCGACAGGCAACTATGGCTACACCTTC	CASSFFPPTGNYGYTF
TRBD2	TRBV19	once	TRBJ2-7	TGTGCCAGTAGGGCGAGCGGGGGGGCCGGGGAGCAGTACTTC	CASRASGGAGEQYF
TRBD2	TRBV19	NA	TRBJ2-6	TGTGCCAGTAGCCTAAGACTAGCGGGGGCTCTCTCTGGGGCCAACGTCCTGACTTTC	CASSLRLAGALSGANVLTF
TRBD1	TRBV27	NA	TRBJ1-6	TGTGCCAGCAGTCGAACTACAGGGGGCGAATCACCCCTCCACTTT	CASSRTTGGESPLHF
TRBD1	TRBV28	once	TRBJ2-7	TGTGCCAGCAGTTTGCCGGGACAGGGTGGCTACGAGCAGTACTTC	CASSLPGQGGYEQYF
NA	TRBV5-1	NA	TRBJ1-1	TGCGCCAGCAGCTTAGGACGTCCCTCGAACACTGAAGCTTTCTTT	CASSLGRPSNTEAFF
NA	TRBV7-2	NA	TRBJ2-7	TGTGCCAGCAGCAGAGCGACAGCCTCCTACGAGCAGTACTTC	CASSRATASYEQYF
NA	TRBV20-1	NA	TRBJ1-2	TGCAGTGCTAGTTGGGAGGGCGCTAACTATGGCTACACCTTC	CSASWEGANYGYTF
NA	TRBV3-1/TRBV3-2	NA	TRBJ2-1	TGTGCCAGCAGCCCAAGGACCCACCGGACTACTACGTATGAGCAGTTCTTC	CASSPRTHRTTTYEQFF
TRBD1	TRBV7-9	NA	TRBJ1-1	TGTGCCAGCAGCTTCGGACAGGGAGCTGAAGCTTTCTTT	CASSFGQGAEAFF
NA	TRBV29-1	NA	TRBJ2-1	TGCAGCGTTTTGGCCTACAATGAGCAGTTCTTC	CSVLAYNEQFF
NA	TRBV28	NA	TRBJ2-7	TGTGCCAGCAGCCTCAGGGGATCCTACGAGCAGTACTTC	CASSLRGSYEQYF
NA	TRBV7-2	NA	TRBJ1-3	TGTGCCAGCAGCCCAGGACACGGGGTCTCTGGAAACACCATATATTTT	CASSPGHGVSGNTIYF
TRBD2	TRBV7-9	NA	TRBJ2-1	TGTGCCAGCAGCGCGCGACTAGCGGGGGGTTACAATGAGCAGTTCTTC	CASSARLAGGYNEQFF
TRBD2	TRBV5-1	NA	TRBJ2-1	TGCGCCAGCAGCTTGAGTCTAGCGGGGAGCGATGGTGAGCAGTTCTTC	CASSLSLAGSDGEQFF
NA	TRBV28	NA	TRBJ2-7	TGTGCCAGCAGTTCCCTTACTAGACTATACGAGCAGTACTTC	CASSSLTRLYEQYF
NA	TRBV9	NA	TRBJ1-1	TGTGCCAGCAGCGCCTCCTTTTCGGGGAGAGCGGTCACTGAAGCTTTCTTT	CASSASFSGRAVTEAFF
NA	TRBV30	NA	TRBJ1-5	TGTGCCTGGAGTGTACGGAGCAATCAGCCCCAGCATTTT	CAWSVRSNQPQHF
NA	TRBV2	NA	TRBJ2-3	TGTGCCAGCCTGGCGGGGTTAGTGGATACGCAGTATTTT	CASLAGLVDTQYF
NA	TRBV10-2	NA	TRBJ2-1	TGCGCCAGCAGTGAAGGGTTCGATGAGCAGTTCTTC	CASSEGFDEQFF
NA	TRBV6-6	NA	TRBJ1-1	TGTGCCAGCATTGGTAGGGAAGCGAACACTGAAGCTTTCTTT	CASIGREANTEAFF
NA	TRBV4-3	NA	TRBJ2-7	TGCGCCAGCAGCCAAGATCTTGGGCAGGGAATCCCCTACGAGCAGTACTTC	CASSQDLGQGIPYEQYF
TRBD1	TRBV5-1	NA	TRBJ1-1	TGCGCCAGCAGCTTGGCCTCCGGGACAGACACTGAAGCTTTCTTT	CASSLASGTDTEAFF
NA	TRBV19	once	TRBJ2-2	TGTGCCAGTAGTATAGGGTTCAGCTACACCGGGGAGCTGTTTTTT	CASSIGFSYTGELFF
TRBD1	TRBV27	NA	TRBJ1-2	TGTGCCAGCAGTTCATTACGACAGGGGGTGGGTTACACCTTC	CASSSLRQGVGYTF
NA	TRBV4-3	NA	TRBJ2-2	TGCGCCAGCAGCCAAGTGGAGAACACCGGGGAGCTGTTTTTT	CASSQVENTGELFF
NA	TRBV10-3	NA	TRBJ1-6	TGTGCCATCAGTGGCGCGGTTTCTTATAATTCACCCCTCCACTTT	CAISGAVSYNSPLHF
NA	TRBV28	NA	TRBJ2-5	TGTGCCAGCGGCAGAGAAGGCACTCCCCGGGACACCAAACACTGGGGGACCCAGTACTTC	CASGREGTPRDTKHWGTQYF
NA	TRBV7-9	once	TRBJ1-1	TGTGCCAGCAGCTTTAACAGGGTGGGCACTGAAGCTTTCTTT	CASSFNRVGTEAFF
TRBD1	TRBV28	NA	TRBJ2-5	TGTGCCAGCAGTTCCCCCGGGACAGGGATCCAAGAGACCCAGTACTTC	CASSSPGTGIQETQYF
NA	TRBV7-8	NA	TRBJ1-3	TGTGCCAGCAGCGGACCTTTCGGAGCTGGAAACACCATATATTTT	CASSGPFGAGNTIYF
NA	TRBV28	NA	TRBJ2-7	TGTGCCAGCAGTATCAGGCAGAACGACGAGCAGTACTTC	CASSIRQNDEQYF
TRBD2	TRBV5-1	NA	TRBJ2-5	TGCGCCAGCAGACCCTCTAGCGGTCGCTGGGAGACCCAGTACTTC	CASRPSSGRWETQYF
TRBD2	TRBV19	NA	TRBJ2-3	TGTGCCAGTAGTTTTAGCGGGGGGTACACAGATACGCAGTATTTT	CASSFSGGYTDTQYF
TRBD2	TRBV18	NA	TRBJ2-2	TGTGCCAGCTCACCGCGGACTAGCGGGGACAACACCGGGGAGCTGTTTTTT	CASSPRTSGDNTGELFF
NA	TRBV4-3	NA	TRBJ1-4	TGCGCCAGCAGCCAAGATCATGTAGGGAGTGGCCAAAGCGAAAAACTGTTTTTT	CASSQDHVGSGQSEKLFF
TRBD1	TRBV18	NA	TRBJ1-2	TGTGCCAGCTCACCAAGGTTGACTCAGGGGGCGCTTAATGGCTACACCTTC	CASSPRLTQGALNGYTF
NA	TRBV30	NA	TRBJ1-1	TGTGCCTGGAGTGTCATTAAGGGCTTGAACACTGAAGCTTTCTTT	CAWSVIKGLNTEAFF
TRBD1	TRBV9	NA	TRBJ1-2	TGTGCCAGCAGCGTAGGTGAAAGGACAGGGCTTAACTATGGCTACACCTTC	CASSVGERTGLNYGYTF
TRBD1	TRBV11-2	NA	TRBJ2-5	TGTGCCAGCAGTATTTGGACAGGGGGCCAAGAGACCCAGTACTTC	CASSIWTGGQETQYF